This TCR beta chain was captured by sequencing in a study of blood T cell repertoires in COVID-19. Study at large: Donors in the United States, Italy and Spain gave samples during acute or convalescent COVID-19.

Original data processing: It was from reference gene primer amplification that nucleated cell counts were estimated. Sequenced by immunoSEQ multiplex PCR; TCRdb stores in-frame clones only, minus some. Clone size and V and J calls were adopted from that table, with D and trimming inferred from the DNA. Found here are around 300,000 clones, 88% of them singletons; the top ten hold about 5%. This clone was counted a single time. Clinical history as reported by participants underpinned cohort assignment. This TCR was recovered from a man in his thirties or forties who had recovered from COVID-19. Sequenced input: PBMCs or T cells enriched from blood (not recorded which).

The CDR3 loop is CASSLITRGPNLTDTQYF. The CDR3 DNA sequence: TGTGCCAGCAGCTTAATAACGAGAGGGCCGAATCTCACAGATACGCAGTATTTT. This chain connects TRBV7-3 to TRBJ2-3, with D tentatively TRBD2 (5 bases). This CDR3 has 18 residues. Germline V gives CDR1 SGHTA, CDR2 FQGTGA. V shed 1 base and J shed 2 bases, with 19 bases lying between them.